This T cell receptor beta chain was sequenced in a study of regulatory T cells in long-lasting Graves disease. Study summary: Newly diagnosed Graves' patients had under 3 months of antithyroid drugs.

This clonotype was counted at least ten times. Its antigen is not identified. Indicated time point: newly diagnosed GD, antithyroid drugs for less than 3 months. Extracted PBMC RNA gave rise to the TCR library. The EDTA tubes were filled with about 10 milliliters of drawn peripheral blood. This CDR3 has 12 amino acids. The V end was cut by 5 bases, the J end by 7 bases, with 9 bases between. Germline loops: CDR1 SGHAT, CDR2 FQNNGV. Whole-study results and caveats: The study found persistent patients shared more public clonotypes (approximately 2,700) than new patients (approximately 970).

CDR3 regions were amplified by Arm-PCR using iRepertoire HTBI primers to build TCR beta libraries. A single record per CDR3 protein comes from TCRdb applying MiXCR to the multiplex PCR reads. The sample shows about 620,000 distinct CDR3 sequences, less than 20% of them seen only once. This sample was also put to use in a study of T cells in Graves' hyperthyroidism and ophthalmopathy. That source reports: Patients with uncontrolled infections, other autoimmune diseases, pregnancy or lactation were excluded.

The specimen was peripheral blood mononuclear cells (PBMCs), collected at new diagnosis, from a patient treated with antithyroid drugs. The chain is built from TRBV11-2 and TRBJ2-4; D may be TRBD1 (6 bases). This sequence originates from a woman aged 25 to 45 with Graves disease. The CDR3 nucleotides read TGTGCCAGCAGCGGGGGCTCGAACATTCAGTACTTC. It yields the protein CASSGGSNIQYF.